A selection of T cell receptor beta chains follows, all from one sample in a study of blood T cell repertoires in COVID-19. Libraries were prepared by immunoSEQ multiplex PCR; TCRdb keeps only in-frame clonotypes and omits some of them. The data hold about 170,000 clones, with about four fifths observed a single time. Sequenced material: peripheral blood. Every receptor here comes from a man between 70 and 80 years old with active or convalescent COVID-19. The CDR3 runs from the conserved cysteine through the conserved F or W. A D gene is named only where the DNA matches it firmly. Clone size appears in some rows only: once, few, many, or a class for an expanded clone.

v_call	d_call	j_call	clone_size	cdr3_aa	cdr3_nt
TRBV4-3	TRBD2	TRBJ2-2	-	CASSQDGRGWTGELFF	TGCGCCAGCAGCCAAGATGGGAGGGGATGGACCGGGGAGCTGTTTTTT
TRBV11-2	-	TRBJ2-1	-	CASTPGGSGSYNEQFF	TGTGCCAGCACCCCAGGGGGTAGCGGCTCCTACAATGAGCAGTTCTTC
TRBV3-1/TRBV3-2	-	TRBJ1-5	-	CASTLSGGNQPQHF	TGTGCCAGCACCCTAAGCGGAGGAAATCAGCCCCAGCATTTT
TRBV9	-	TRBJ2-7	-	CASSVAPSGSYEQYF	TGTGCCAGCAGCGTAGCCCCCTCGGGTTCCTACGAGCAGTACTTC
TRBV7-6	-	TRBJ2-1	-	CASSSQGSYNEQFF	TGTGCCAGCAGCTCTCAGGGATCCTACAATGAGCAGTTCTTC
TRBV15	TRBD2	TRBJ2-7	-	CATSRSGGSVYEQYF	TGTGCCACCAGCAGAAGCGGGGGTTCGGTCTACGAGCAGTACTTC
TRBV5-5	TRBD1	TRBJ2-1	medium-sized	CASSPVRDRNEQFF	TGTGCCAGCAGCCCCGTCAGGGACAGGAATGAGCAGTTCTTC
TRBV28	TRBD1	TRBJ1-5	-	CASTGTATPYSNQPQHF	TGTGCCAGCACCGGGACAGCGACCCCTTATAGCAATCAGCCCCAGCATTTT
TRBV5-4	TRBD2	TRBJ2-2	few	CASNLAGGPAGELFF	TGTGCCAGCAACCTAGCGGGAGGGCCGGCCGGGGAGCTGTTTTTT
TRBV7-3	TRBD1	TRBJ2-1	-	CASRGQGAVGEQFF	TGTGCCAGCAGGGGACAGGGGGCGGTTGGGGAGCAGTTCTTC
TRBV18	-	TRBJ1-2	-	CAAKTGQNYGYTF	TGTGCCGCCAAAACAGGACAGAACTATGGCTACACCTTC
TRBV27	-	TRBJ2-1	once	CASSLLGSGGEFF	TGTGCCAGCAGTTTATTGGGAAGTGGAGGCGAGTTCTTC
TRBV6-6	-	TRBJ1-1	-	CASTPGGTNTEAFF	TGTGCCAGCACCCCCGGGGGTACGAACACTGAAGCTTTCTTT
TRBV12-3/TRBV12-4	-	TRBJ2-1	-	CASSLVRNEQFF	TGTGCCAGCAGTTTAGTTCGCAATGAGCAGTTCTTC
TRBV10-2	-	TRBJ2-7	few	CASSESAMRSGTYEQYF	TGCGCCAGCAGTGAGTCGGCCATGAGGAGCGGAACCTACGAGCAGTACTTC
TRBV2	-	TRBJ2-7	-	CASSSQGYEQYF	TGTGCCAGCAGTTCACAGGGTTACGAGCAGTACTTC
TRBV28	-	TRBJ2-2	-	CASSIGQGYTGELFF	TGTGCCAGCAGTATAGGACAAGGTTACACCGGGGAGCTGTTTTTT
TRBV30	TRBD1	TRBJ1-4	once	CAWLQTGENEKLFF	TGTGCCTGGCTGCAGACAGGGGAAAATGAAAAACTGTTTTTT
TRBV4-3	-	TRBJ1-2	-	CASSQLKRLGYGYTF	TGCGCCAGCAGCCAACTTAAGAGGCTTGGCTATGGCTACACCTTC
TRBV10-2	-	TRBJ2-7	-	CASRTGPRGDYEQYF	TGCGCCAGCAGAACCGGGCCCCGGGGTGACTACGAGCAGTACTTC
TRBV28	TRBD2	TRBJ2-7	-	CASSGTSVYEQYF	TGTGCCAGCAGCGGGACTAGCGTGTACGAGCAGTACTTC
TRBV14	-	TRBJ2-2	-	CASSRERRGPNTGELFF	TGTGCCAGCAGCCGCGAAAGGCGGGGGCCGAACACCGGGGAGCTGTTTTTT
TRBV7-9	TRBD2	TRBJ2-1	-	CASSQGLAGPSNEQFF	TGTGCCAGCAGCCAGGGACTAGCGGGGCCGAGCAATGAGCAGTTCTTC
TRBV9	-	TRBJ2-7	-	CASSPTGNRGSEQYF	TGTGCCAGCAGCCCAACTGGCAATAGGGGGAGCGAGCAGTACTTC
TRBV14	-	TRBJ2-5	-	CASSPNGGETQYF	TGTGCCAGCAGCCCGAACGGGGGAGAGACCCAGTACTTC
TRBV5-1	-	TRBJ1-4	-	CASSLAGVEEKLFF	TGCGCCAGCAGCTTGGCAGGGGTGGAAGAAAAACTGTTTTTT
TRBV14	TRBD2	TRBJ2-1	-	CASSRGLAGVSINEQFF	TGTGCCAGCAGCCGAGGACTAGCGGGAGTATCTATCAATGAGCAGTTCTTC
TRBV27	TRBD1	TRBJ1-5	-	CASSLFGTGVSNQPQHF	TGTGCCAGCAGTTTATTCGGGACAGGGGTTAGCAATCAGCCCCAGCATTTT
TRBV18	TRBD1	TRBJ2-2	once	CASHRTGNTGELFF	TGTGCCAGCCACAGGACAGGGAACACCGGGGAGCTGTTTTTT
TRBV7-2	-	TRBJ2-2	once	CASSSGGLAGGSGELFF	TGTGCCAGCAGCTCCGGGGGGCTGGCAGGGGGCTCCGGGGAGCTGTTTTTT
TRBV4-3	-	TRBJ1-1	-	CASSPGLQNTEAFF	TGCGCCAGCAGCCCGGGACTTCAGAACACTGAAGCTTTCTTT
TRBV10-2	-	TRBJ2-7	-	CASSGSRRANSYEQYF	TGCGCCAGCAGTGGCTCGAGGCGCGCGAACTCCTACGAGCAGTACTTC
TRBV18	-	TRBJ2-2	-	CASSPGAGTTGELFF	TGTGCCAGCTCACCAGGGGCAGGGACAACCGGGGAGCTGTTTTTT
TRBV2	-	TRBJ1-2	-	CASRTGPPRYGYTF	TGTGCCAGCAGAACAGGCCCTCCTAGGTATGGCTACACCTTC
TRBV23-1	TRBD1	TRBJ2-2	-	CASTAGQGADTGELFF	TGCGCCAGCACCGCGGGACAGGGGGCGGACACCGGGGAGCTGTTTTTT
TRBV6-2/TRBV6-3	-	TRBJ1-2	-	CASSYDGLYGYTF	TGTGCCAGCAGTTACGACGGACTTTATGGCTACACCTTC
TRBV14	-	TRBJ2-1	once	CASSLHTQRVYNEQFF	TGTGCCAGCAGCCTACACACCCAGAGGGTCTACAATGAGCAGTTCTTC
TRBV30	-	TRBJ2-1	-	CAWSATPGEQFF	TGTGCCTGGAGTGCAACTCCCGGTGAGCAGTTCTTC
TRBV30	TRBD1	TRBJ1-5	-	CAWGGTGGQPQHF	TGTGCCTGGGGGGGGACAGGGGGTCAGCCCCAGCATTTT
TRBV24-1	-	TRBJ1-2	-	CATSDDNGYGYTF	TGTGCCACCAGTGATGACAACGGCTATGGCTACACCTTC
TRBV7-7	TRBD1	TRBJ2-7	-	CASSPAVGQGASEQYF	TGTGCTAGCAGCCCGGCCGTGGGACAGGGGGCCTCCGAGCAGTACTTC
TRBV27	-	TRBJ1-2	few	CASRSIQGLGRYGYTF	TGTGCCAGCAGGTCCATACAGGGCCTAGGACGCTATGGCTACACCTTC
TRBV5-5	TRBD1	TRBJ1-3	-	CASSSGTGLGNTIYF	TGTGCCAGCAGCTCCGGGACAGGGCTTGGAAACACCATATATTTT